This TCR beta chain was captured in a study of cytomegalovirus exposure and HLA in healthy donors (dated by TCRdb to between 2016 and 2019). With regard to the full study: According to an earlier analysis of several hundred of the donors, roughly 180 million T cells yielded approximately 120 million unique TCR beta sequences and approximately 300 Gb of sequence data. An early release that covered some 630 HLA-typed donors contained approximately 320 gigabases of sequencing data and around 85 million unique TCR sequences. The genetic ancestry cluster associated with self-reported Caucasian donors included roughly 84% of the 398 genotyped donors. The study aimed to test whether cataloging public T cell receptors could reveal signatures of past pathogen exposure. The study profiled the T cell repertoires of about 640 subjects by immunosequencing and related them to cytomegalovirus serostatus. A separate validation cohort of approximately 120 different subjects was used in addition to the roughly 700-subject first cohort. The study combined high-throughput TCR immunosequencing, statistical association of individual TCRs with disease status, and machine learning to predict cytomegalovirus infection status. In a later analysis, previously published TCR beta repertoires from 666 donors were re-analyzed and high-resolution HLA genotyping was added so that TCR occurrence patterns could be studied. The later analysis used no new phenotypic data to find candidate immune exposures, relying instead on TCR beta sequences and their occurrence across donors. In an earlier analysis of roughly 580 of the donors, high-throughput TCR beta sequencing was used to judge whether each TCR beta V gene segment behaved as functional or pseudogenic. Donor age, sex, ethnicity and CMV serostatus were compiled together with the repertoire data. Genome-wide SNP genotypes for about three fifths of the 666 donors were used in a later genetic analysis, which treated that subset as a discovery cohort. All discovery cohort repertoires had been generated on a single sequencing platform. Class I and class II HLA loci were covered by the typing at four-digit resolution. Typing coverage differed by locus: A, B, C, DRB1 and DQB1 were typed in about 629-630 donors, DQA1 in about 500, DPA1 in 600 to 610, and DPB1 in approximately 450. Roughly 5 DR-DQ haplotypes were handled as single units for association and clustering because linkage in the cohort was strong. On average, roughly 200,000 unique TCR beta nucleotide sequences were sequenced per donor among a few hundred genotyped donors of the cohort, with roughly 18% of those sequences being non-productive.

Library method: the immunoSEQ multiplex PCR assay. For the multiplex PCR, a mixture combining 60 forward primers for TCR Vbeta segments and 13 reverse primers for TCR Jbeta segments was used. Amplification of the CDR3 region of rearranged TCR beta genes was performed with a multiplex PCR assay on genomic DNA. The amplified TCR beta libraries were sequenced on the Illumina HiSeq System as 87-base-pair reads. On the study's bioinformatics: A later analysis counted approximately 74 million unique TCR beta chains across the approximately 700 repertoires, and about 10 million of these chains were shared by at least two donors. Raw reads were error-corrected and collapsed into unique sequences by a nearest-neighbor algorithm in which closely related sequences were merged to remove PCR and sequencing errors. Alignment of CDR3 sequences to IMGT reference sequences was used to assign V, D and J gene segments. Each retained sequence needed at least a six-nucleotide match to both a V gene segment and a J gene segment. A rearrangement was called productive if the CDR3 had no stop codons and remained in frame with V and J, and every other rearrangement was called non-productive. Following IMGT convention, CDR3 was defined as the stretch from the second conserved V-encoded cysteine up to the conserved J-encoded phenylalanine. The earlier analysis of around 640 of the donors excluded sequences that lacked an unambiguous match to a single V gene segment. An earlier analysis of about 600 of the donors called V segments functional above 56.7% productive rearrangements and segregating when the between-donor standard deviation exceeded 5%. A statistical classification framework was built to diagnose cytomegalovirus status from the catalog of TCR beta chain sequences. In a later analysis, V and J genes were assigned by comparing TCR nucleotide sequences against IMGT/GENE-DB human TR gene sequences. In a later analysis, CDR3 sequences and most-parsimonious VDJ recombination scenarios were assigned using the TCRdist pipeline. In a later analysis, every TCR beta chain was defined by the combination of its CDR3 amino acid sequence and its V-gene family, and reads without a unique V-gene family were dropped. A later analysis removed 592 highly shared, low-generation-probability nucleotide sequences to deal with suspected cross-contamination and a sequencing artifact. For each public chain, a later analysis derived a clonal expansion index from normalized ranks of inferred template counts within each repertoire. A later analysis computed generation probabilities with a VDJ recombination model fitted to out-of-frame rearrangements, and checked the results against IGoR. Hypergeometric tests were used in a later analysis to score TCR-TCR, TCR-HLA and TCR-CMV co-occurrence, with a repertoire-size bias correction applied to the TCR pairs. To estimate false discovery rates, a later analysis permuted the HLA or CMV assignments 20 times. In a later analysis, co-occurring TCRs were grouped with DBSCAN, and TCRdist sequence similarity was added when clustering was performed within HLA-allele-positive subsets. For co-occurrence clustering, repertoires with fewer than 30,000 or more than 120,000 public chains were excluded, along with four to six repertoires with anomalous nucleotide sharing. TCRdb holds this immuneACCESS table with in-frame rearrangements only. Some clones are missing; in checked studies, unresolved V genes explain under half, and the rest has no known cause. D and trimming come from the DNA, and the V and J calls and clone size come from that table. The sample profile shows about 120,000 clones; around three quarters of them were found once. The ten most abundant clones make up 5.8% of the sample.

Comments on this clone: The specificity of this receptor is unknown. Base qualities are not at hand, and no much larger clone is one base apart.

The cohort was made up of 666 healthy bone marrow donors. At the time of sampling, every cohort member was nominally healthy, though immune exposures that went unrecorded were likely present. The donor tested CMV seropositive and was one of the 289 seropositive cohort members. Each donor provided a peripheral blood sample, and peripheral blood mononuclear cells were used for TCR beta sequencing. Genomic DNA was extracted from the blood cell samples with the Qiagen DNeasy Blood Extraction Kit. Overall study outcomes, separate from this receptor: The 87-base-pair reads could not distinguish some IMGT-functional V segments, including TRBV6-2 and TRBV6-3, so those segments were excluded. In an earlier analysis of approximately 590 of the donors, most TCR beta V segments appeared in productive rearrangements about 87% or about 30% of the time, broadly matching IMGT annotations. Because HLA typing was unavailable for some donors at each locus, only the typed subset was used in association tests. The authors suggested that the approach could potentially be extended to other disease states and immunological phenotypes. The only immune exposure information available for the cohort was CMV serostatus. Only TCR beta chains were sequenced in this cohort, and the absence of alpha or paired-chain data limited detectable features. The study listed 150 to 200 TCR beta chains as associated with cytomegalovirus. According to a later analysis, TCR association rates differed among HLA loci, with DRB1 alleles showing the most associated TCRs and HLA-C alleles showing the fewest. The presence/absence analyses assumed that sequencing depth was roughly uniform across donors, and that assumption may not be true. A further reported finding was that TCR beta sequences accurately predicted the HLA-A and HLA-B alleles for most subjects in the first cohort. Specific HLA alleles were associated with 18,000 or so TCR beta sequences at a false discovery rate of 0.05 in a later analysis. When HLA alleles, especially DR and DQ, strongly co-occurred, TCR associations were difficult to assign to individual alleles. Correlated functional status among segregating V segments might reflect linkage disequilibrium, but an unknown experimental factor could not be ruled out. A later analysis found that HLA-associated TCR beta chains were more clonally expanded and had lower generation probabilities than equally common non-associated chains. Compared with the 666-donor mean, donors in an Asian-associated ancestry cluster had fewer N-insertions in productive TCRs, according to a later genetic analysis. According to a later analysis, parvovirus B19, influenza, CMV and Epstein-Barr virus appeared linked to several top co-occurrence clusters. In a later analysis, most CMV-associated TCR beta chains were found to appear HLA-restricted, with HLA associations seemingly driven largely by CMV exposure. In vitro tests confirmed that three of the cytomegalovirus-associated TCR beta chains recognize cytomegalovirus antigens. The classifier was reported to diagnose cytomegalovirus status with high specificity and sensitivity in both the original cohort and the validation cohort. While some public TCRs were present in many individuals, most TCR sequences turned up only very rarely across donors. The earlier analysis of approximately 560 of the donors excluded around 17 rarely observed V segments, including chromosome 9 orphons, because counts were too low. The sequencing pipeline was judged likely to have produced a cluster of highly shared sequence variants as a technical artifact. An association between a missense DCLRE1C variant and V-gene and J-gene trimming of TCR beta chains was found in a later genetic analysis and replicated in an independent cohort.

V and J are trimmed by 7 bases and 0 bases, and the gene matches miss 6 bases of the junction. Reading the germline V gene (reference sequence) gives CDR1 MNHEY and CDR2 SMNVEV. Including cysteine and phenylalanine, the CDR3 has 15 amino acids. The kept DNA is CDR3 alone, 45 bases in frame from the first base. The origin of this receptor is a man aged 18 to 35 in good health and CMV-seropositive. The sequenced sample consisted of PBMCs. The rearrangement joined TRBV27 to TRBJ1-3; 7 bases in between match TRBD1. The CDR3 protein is CASTPQGHSGNTIYF. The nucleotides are TGTGCCAGCACCCCACAGGGGCACTCTGGAAACACCATATATTTT.